What follows is one TCR beta chain and its context. What it recognizes is unknown. This sample includes further DNA sequences coding for the same CDR3. The assay was immunoSEQ multiplex PCR, and TCRdb's table has in-frame clones only and misses some. The sample lists over 100,000 clones, 60% to 85% occurring once. This record belongs to a study of PD-1 blockade in mismatch repair-deficient tumors. Overall study context: Enrolled about 2013-2017, patients had progressing, pretreated mismatch repair-deficient cancers of over nine types.

The germline V gene has CDR1 LNHNV and CDR2 YYDKDF (reference sequence). The CDR3 length is 13 residues. With V trimmed by 9 bases and J by 3 bases, 4 bases remained unmatched. All patients were mismatch repair deficient, assessed by either PCR or immunohistochemistry. Study conclusions and caveats: After pembrolizumab, tumor-resident clones rose rapidly, then generally contracted before radiologic responses.

The chain recombines TRBV15 with TRBJ1-1, with 10 bases fitting TRBD1. The starting material was peripheral blood, obtained roughly 60 weeks after starting pembrolizumab. The source of this sequence is an adult with mismatch repair-deficient cancer. CDR3 residues: CATQGQGYTEAFF. The CDR3 nucleotides are TGTGCCACTCAGGGACAGGGGTACACTGAAGCTTTCTTT.